A selection of T cell receptor beta chains follows, all from one sample in a study of blood T cell repertoires in COVID-19. The protocol was immunoSEQ multiplex PCR, while the TCRdb copy is restricted to in-frame clones and leaves out a portion. The table includes under 200,000 clones, around four fifths detected once. The sequenced sample was peripheral blood. These receptor sequences come from a man between 70 and 80 years old who had recovered from COVID-19. The CDR3 runs from the conserved cysteine through the conserved F or W. A D gene is named only where the DNA matches it firmly. Some rows mark clone size as missing; the rest say once, few, many or name a class of expanded clone.

cdr3_length,clone_size,j_call,d_call,v_call,cdr3_nt,cdr3_aa
14,NA,TRBJ2-1,TRBD2,TRBV9,TGTGCCAGCAGCGTAGGGCTAGCGGGAGGGAGGCAGTTCTTC,CASSVGLAGGRQFF
16,NA,TRBJ2-2,TRBD2,TRBV7-7,TGTGCTAGCAGCTCCAGACTAGCGGGGAACACCGGGGAGCTGTTTTTT,CASSSRLAGNTGELFF
16,NA,TRBJ2-1,TRBD2,TRBV3-1/TRBV3-2,TGTGCCAGCAGACAAGACGGGACTAGTGTGGGCAATGAGCAGTTCTTC,CASRQDGTSVGNEQFF
14,few,TRBJ2-7,TRBD1,TRBV4-3,TGCGCCAGCAGCCTGGACAGGGGGCAATCCGAGCAGTACTTC,CASSLDRGQSEQYF
15,once,TRBJ1-4,NA,TRBV6-5,TGTGCCAGCAGGTCTACAGGAGGGACTAATGAAAAACTGTTTTTT,CASRSTGGTNEKLFF
14,NA,TRBJ2-7,TRBD1,TRBV11-3,TGTGCCAGCAGCTTGCACAGGGGGTCCTACGAGCAGTACTTC,CASSLHRGSYEQYF
13,once,TRBJ1-2,TRBD1,TRBV27,TGTGCCAGCAGTGGGGGACAGGGCTATGGCTACACCTTC,CASSGGQGYGYTF
14,NA,TRBJ2-7,TRBD1,TRBV5-6,TGTGCCAGCAGCCCATGGACAGGGGAATACGAGCAGTACTTC,CASSPWTGEYEQYF
13,NA,TRBJ2-7,TRBD1,TRBV11-1,TGTGCCAGCAGCTCGGGACAGGTCGACGAGCAGTACTTC,CASSSGQVDEQYF
16,NA,TRBJ2-1,TRBD2,TRBV19,TGTGCCAGTAGCAGACTAGCGGGAGGTAACTACAATGAGCAGTTCTTC,CASSRLAGGNYNEQFF
16,NA,TRBJ1-6,NA,TRBV3-1/TRBV3-2,TGTGCCAGCCAAGGTGTCGGGAGCTCCTATAATTCACCCCTCCACTTT,CASQGVGSSYNSPLHF
14,NA,TRBJ1-1,TRBD1,TRBV11-1,TGTGCCAGCAGTTCAGGGGGCATGAACACTGAAGCTTTCTTT,CASSSGGMNTEAFF
16,NA,TRBJ2-1,TRBD2,TRBV5-1,TGCGCCAGCAGAGGACTAGCGGTTAGCTCCTACAATGAGCAGTTCTTC,CASRGLAVSSYNEQFF
14,NA,TRBJ2-3,NA,TRBV4-1,TGCGCCAGCAGCCAAACGGACCGCGGGGATACGCAGTATTTT,CASSQTDRGDTQYF
17,NA,TRBJ2-3,TRBD1,TRBV6-2/TRBV6-3,TGTGCCAGCAGTGCTGACCCGGGACAGGGGACGACAGATACGCAGTATTTT,CASSADPGQGTTDTQYF
16,few,TRBJ2-1,NA,TRBV18,TGTGCCAGCTCACCCCCATTGGCGGGAACGGGGAATGAGCAGTTCTTC,CASSPPLAGTGNEQFF
13,once,TRBJ2-5,NA,TRBV6-5,TGTGCCAGCAGTCGGACAGTCCAAGAGACCCAGTACTTC,CASSRTVQETQYF
18,NA,TRBJ1-1,TRBD1,TRBV6-2/TRBV6-3,TGTGCCAGCAGCCTCGACCAGGGGGCAGGTTCCATGAACACTGAAGCTTTCTTT,CASSLDQGAGSMNTEAFF
16,few,TRBJ2-1,NA,TRBV11-2,TGTGCCAGCAGCTCCTTCCGCGGGATGTTCTACAATGAGCAGTTCTTC,CASSSFRGMFYNEQFF
15,NA,TRBJ2-5,TRBD1,TRBV7-8,TGTGCCAGCAGTGGGTCGGGACAGGGGCAACGGACCCAGTACTTC,CASSGSGQGQRTQYF
15,NA,TRBJ1-2,TRBD1,TRBV7-9,TGTGCCAGCAGCGGACAGGGTTTTCAAAACTATGGCTACACCTTC,CASSGQGFQNYGYTF
15,NA,TRBJ2-3,NA,TRBV29-1,TGCAGCGTCGCCCCCGGGACTGCAATCCCAGATACGCAGTATTTT,CSVAPGTAIPDTQYF
17,few,TRBJ1-2,TRBD1,TRBV6-6,TGTGCCAGCAGTCCCGGAGTCGGGACAGGGGGCAGCTATGGCTACACCTTC,CASSPGVGTGGSYGYTF
12,NA,TRBJ2-3,NA,TRBV9,TGTGCCAGCAGCGTAGTGGGGCATACGCAGTATTTT,CASSVVGHTQYF
15,NA,TRBJ1-1,NA,TRBV5-4,TGTGCCAGCAGCGTACCGCAGGGTATGAACACTGAAGCTTTCTTT,CASSVPQGMNTEAFF
13,NA,TRBJ2-2,NA,TRBV3-1/TRBV3-2,TGTGCCAGCAGCCCAAACGTAGCCGGGGAGCTGTTTTTT,CASSPNVAGELFF
14,NA,TRBJ2-7,TRBD1,TRBV25-1,TGTGCCAGCAGCCGGGGACAGGGACCGTACGAGCAGTACTTC,CASSRGQGPYEQYF